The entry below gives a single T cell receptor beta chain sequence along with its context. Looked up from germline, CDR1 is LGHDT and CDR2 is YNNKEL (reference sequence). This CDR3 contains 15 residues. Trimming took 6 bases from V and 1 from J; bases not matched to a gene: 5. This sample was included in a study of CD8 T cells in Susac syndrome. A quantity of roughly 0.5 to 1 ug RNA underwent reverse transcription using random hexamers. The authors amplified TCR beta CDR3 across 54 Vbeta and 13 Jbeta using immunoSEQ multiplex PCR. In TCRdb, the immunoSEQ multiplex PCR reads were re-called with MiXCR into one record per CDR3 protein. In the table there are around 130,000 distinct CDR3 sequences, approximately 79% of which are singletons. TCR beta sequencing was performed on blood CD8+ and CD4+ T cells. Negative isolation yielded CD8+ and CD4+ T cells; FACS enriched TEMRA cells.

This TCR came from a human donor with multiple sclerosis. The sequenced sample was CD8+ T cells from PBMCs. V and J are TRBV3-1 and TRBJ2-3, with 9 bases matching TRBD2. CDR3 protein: CASSGRTSGTDTQYF. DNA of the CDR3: TGTGCCAGCAGTGGACGGACTAGCGGCACAGATACGCAGTATTTT.